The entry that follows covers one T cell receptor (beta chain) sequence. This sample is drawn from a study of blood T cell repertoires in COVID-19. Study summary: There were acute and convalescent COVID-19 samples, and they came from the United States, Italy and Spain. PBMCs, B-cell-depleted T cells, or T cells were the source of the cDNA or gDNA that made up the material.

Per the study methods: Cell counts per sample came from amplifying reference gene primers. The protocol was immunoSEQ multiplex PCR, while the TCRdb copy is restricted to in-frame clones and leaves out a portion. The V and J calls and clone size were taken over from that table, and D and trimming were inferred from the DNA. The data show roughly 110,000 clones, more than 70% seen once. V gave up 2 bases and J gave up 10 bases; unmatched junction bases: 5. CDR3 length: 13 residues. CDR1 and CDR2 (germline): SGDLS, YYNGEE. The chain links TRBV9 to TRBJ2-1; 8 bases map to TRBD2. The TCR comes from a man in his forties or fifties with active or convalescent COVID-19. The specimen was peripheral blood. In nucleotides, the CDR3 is TGTGCCAGCAGCGTTAGCGGGACACGAGAGCAGTTCTTC. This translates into CASSVSGTREQFF.